This record covers a single T cell receptor beta chain. This clone was picked up one time. Its specific antigen is unknown. No much larger clone exists at a distance of one base, and base qualities are not known. To prepare the library, the immunoSEQ multiplex PCR assay was applied. Held by TCRdb, this immuneACCESS table contains in-frame sequences only and omits some clones. Under half of the omission traces to an unresolved V gene where checked; the cause of the rest is unknown. Across this sample there are tens of thousands of clones, with 85% to 90% seen only once. Of the sample, less than 10% falls within the top ten clones. This entry is derived from a study of control samples from healthy donors and cancer patients (dated by TCRdb to 2018 to 2021). The sequence was obtained from a woman in her 50s with colorectal cancer. The specimen sequenced was PBMCs.

The CDR3 loop reads CATSREGQGLKETQYF. The DNA reads as follows: TGTGCCACCAGCAGAGAAGGGCAGGGGCTTAAGGAGACCCAGTACTTC. The chain is assembled from TRBV15 and TRBJ2-5; TRBD1 is a possible D gene, resting on 6 matching bases. Trimming removed 0 bases from V and 5 bases from J, leaving 16 bases between the germline ends. CDR1 and CDR2, per the germline V gene (reference sequence), are LNHNV and YYDKDF. Reading from cysteine to phenylalanine, the CDR3 counts 16 amino acids. The read is trimmed to its CDR3 DNA, 48 bases read in frame from base 1.